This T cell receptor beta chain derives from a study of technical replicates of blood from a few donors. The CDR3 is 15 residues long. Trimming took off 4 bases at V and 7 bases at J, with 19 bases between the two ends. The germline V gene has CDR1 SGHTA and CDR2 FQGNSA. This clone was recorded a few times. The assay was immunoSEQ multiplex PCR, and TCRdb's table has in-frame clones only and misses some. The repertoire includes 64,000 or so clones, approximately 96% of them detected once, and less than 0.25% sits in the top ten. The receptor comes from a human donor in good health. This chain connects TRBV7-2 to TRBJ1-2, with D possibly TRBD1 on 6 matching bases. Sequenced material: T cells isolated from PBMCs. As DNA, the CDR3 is TGTGCCAGCAGCTCCCCCGAAGGGACACGTATTGGCTACACCTTC. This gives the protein CASSSPEGTRIGYTF. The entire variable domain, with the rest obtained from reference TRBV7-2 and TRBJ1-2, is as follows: GAGVSQSPSNKVTEKGKDVELRCDPISGHTALYWYRQSLGQGLEFLIYFQGNSAPDKSGLPSDRFSAERTGGSVSTLTIQRTQQEDSAVYLCASSSPEGTRIGYTFGSGTRLTVV.